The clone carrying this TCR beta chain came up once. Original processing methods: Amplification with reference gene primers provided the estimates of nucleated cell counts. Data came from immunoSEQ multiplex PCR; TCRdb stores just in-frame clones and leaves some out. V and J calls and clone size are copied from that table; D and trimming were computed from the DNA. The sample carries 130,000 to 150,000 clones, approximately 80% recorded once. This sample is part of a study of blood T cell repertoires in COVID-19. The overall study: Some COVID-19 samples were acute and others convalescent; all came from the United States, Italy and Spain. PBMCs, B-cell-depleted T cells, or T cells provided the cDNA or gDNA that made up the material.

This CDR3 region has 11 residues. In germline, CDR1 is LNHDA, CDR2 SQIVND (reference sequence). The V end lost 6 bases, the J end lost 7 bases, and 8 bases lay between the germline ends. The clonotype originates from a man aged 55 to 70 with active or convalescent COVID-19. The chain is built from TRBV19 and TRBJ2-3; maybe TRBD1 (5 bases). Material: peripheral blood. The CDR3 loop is CASSTGNTQYF. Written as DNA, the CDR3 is TGTGCCAGTAGCACAGGCAATACGCAGTATTTT. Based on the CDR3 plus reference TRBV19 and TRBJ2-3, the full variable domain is DGGITQSPKYLFRKEGQNVTLSCEQNLNHDAMYWYRQDPGQGLRLIYYSQIVNDFQKGDIAEGYSVSREKKESFPLTVTSAQKNPTAFYLCASSTGNTQYFGPGTRLTVL.